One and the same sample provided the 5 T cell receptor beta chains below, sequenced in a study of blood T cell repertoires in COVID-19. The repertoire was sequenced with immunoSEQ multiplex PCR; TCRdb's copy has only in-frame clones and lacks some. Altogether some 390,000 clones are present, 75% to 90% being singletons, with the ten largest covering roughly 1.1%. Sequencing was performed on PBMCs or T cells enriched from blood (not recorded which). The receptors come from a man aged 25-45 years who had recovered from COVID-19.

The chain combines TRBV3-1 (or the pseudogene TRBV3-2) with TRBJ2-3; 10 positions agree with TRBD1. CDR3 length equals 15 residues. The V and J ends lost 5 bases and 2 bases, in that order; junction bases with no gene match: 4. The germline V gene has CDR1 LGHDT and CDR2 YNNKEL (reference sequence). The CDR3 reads CASSVGTGDTDTQYF. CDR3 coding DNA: TGTGCCAGCAGCGTCGGGACAGGGGACACAGATACGCAGTATTTT.

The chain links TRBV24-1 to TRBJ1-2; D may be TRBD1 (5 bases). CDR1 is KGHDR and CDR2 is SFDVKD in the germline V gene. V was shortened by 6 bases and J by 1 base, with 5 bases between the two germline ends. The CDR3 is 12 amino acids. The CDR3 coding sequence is TGTGCCACCAGTCAGGGTAACTATGGCTACACCTTC. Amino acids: CATSQGNYGYTF.

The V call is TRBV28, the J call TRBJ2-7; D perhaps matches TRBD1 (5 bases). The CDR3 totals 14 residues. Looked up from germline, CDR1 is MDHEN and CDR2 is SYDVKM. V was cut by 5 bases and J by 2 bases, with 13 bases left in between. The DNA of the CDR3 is TGTGCCAGCAGTCTCCCCCAGGACACCTACGAGCAGTACTTC. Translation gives CASSLPQDTYEQYF. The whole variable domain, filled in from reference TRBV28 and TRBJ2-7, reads DVKVTQSSRYLVKRTGEKVFLECVQDMDHENMFWYRQDPGLGLRLIYFSYDVKMKEKGDIPEGYSVSREKKERFSLILESASTNQTSMYLCASSLPQDTYEQYFGPGTRLTVT.

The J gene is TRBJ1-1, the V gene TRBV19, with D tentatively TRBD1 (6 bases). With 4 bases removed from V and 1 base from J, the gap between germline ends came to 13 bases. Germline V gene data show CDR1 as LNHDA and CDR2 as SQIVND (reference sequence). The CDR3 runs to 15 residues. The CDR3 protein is CASSKSGVGNTEAFF. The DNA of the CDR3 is TGTGCCAGTAGTAAGTCAGGGGTTGGGAACACTGAAGCTTTCTTT. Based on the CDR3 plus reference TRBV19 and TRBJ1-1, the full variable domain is DGGITQSPKYLFRKEGQNVTLSCEQNLNHDAMYWYRQDPGQGLRLIYYSQIVNDFQKGDIAEGYSVSREKKESFPLTVTSAQKNPTAFYLCASSKSGVGNTEAFFGQGTRLTVV.

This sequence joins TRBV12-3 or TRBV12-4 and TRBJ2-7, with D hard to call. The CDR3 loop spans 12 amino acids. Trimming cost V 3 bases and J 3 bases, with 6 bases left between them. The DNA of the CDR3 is TGTGCCAGCAGTTTCCCCGGCTACGAGCAGTACTTC. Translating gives CASSFPGYEQYF.